This T cell receptor (beta chain) was profiled in a study of T cells and copy number aberrations in small-cell lung cancer. Produced via immunoSEQ multiplex PCR; TCRdb's table is partial and in-frame only. The sample has 7,500 or so clones, 80% to 90% seen once. Limited-stage small-cell lung cancer patients underwent surgery between about 2007 and 2020. Donors were all either smokers or heavy second-hand smokers. Normal lung samples lay at least 2 cm from the tumor margin. The CDR3 has 16 residues. The germline V gene has CDR1 SGHVS and CDR2 FNYEAQ. After removal of 4 bases from V and 2 bases from J, the junction contained 8 bases not matched to a gene.

The rearrangement links TRBV7-6 to TRBJ2-1; 7 nucleotides agree with TRBD1. The sample consisted of normal tissue next to the tumor. This clonotype was sampled from a woman between 45 and 65 years old with small cell lung cancer. CDR3 loop: CASSSKGQGAYNEQFF. In DNA form, the CDR3 reads TGTGCCAGCAGCTCCAAGGGGCAGGGGGCCTACAATGAGCAGTTCTTC.